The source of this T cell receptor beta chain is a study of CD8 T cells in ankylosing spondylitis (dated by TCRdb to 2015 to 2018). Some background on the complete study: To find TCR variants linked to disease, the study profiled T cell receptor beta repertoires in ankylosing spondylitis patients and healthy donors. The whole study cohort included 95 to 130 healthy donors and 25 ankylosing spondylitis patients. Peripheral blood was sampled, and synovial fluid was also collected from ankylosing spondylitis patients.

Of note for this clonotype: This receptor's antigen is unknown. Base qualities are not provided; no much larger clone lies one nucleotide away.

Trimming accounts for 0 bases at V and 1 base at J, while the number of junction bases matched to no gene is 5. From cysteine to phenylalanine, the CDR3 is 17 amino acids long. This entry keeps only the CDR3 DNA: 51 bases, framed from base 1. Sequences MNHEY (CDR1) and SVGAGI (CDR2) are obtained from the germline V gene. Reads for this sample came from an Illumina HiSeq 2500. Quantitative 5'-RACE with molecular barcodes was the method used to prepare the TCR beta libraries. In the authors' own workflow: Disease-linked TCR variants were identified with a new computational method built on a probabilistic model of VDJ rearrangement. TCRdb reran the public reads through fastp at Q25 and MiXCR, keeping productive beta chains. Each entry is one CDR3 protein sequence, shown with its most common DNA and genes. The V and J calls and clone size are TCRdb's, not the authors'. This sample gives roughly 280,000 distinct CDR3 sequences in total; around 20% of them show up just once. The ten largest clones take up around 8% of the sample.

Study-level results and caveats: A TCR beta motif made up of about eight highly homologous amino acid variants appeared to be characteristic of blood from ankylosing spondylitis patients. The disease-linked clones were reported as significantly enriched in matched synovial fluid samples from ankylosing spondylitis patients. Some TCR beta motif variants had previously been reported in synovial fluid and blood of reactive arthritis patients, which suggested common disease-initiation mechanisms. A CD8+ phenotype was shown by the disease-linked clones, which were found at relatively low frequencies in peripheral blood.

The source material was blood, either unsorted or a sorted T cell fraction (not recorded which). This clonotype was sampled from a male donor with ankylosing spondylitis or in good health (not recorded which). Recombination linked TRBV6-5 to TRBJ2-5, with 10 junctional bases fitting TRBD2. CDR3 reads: CASSYSIVAGGQETQYF. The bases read TGTGCCAGCAGTTACTCGATAGTAGCGGGGGGCCAAGAGACCCAGTACTTC.